These 6 T cell receptor beta chains were all obtained from the same sample, sequenced in a study of CD8 T cells in Susac syndrome. RNA was extracted with the RNeasy kit, and a quantity of about 0.45 to 1 ug was reverse transcribed using random hexamers. TCRdb fed the immunoSEQ multiplex PCR reads into MiXCR, producing one record per CDR3 protein. The sample consists of approximately 170,000 distinct CDR3 sequences, roughly 94% of them appearing once. Sequencing used CD4+ T cells from PBMCs. The receptors were gathered from a human donor in good health.

The chain couples TRBV6-6 to TRBJ1-1; no firm D call. The CDR3 loop spans 15 amino acids. The V gene's germline CDR1 is MNHNY and CDR2 SVGAGI (reference sequence). V lost 0 bases and J 1 base, leaving 9 bases between the germline ends. The DNA of the CDR3 is TGTGCCAGCAGTTACTCGGGCAGAGCGAACACTGAAGCTTTCTTT. This encodes CASSYSGRANTEAFF.

This clonotype appeared a single time. The gene calls are TRBV30 and TRBJ2-2; D not certain. CDR1 and CDR2 (germline): GTSNPN, SVGIG (reference sequence). V was shortened by 1 base and J by 4 bases, with 7 bases between the two germline ends. CDR3 size: 13 residues. CDR3 in amino acids: CAWSAQITGELFF. Written as DNA, the CDR3 is TGTGCCTGGAGTGCGCAGATCACCGGGGAGCTGTTTTTT.

This chain connects TRBV20-1 to TRBJ2-5, with a possible D match to TRBD1 (6 bases). This CDR3 is 14 amino acids long. Trimming took off 0 bases at V and 2 bases at J, with 10 bases between the two ends. Germline lookup yields CDR1 DFQATT and CDR2 SNEGSKA (reference sequence). CDR3 amino acids: CSARDGGAQETQYF. CDR3 sequence (DNA): TGCAGTGCTAGAGATGGGGGCGCTCAAGAGACCCAGTACTTC.

The chain joins TRBV11-2 to TRBJ2-7; D is possibly TRBD1 (5 bases). This CDR3 comprises 14 residues. Trimming took off 5 bases at V and 3 bases at J, with 14 bases between the two ends. From germline, CDR1 is SGHAT and CDR2 FQNNGV. CDR3 DNA: TGTGCCAGCAGCCATCCACGGACAAACTACGAGCAGTACTTC. As protein: CASSHPRTNYEQYF.

The chain links TRBV30 to TRBJ2-7, with 7 bases lining up with TRBD1. Germline values: CDR1 GTSNPN, CDR2 SVGIG (reference sequence). The CDR3 consists of 13 residues. Unmatched junction bases numbered 3, after V lost 1 base and J lost 3 bases. This CDR3 reads CAWSATGNYEQYF. The CDR3 nucleotides read TGTGCCTGGAGTGCGACAGGGAACTACGAGCAGTACTTC.

The rearrangement joins TRBV14 to TRBJ2-2, with no clear D. CDR3 size: 14 residues. Between the trimmed V and J ends, which lost 5 bases and 4 bases, there was a span of 11 bases. Germline loops: CDR1 SGHDN, CDR2 FVKESK. The CDR3 nucleotides read TGTGCCAGCAGCACCCTTATAGGCACCGGGGAGCTGTTTTTT. Amino acids: CASSTLIGTGELFF.